What follows are 9 T cell receptor beta chains derived from one specimen sequenced in a study of blood T cell repertoires in COVID-19 (TCRdb year 2020). The library was built by means of the immunoSEQ multiplex PCR assay. TCRdb's version of the immuneACCESS table is confined to in-frame rearrangements and falls short of the full clone set. An unresolved V gene accounts for under half of the shortfall where checked; the remainder is of unknown origin. The table for this sample lists around 130,000 clones; approximately 87% of them were counted only once. Together, the top ten hold roughly 3.9% of the sample. The sequenced sample consisted of peripheral blood. Receptor source: a man aged 55 to 70 with acute or convalescent COVID-19.

The chain joins TRBV30 to TRBJ2-2; 7 positions agree with TRBD2. The V gene's germline CDR1 is GTSNPN and CDR2 SVGIG (reference sequence). CDR3 length: 15 amino acids. V gave up 5 bases and J gave up 2 bases; unmatched junction bases: 8. The CDR3 spells CAWRYPSGNTGELFF. Written as DNA, the CDR3 is TGTGCCTGGCGATACCCTAGCGGAAACACCGGGGAGCTGTTTTTT.

This clone was counted between two and nine times. The rearrangement joins TRBV20-1 to TRBJ1-1; D not certain. The germline V gene has CDR1 DFQATT and CDR2 SNEGSKA (reference sequence). The CDR3 covers 12 residues. V was trimmed by 3 bases and J by 4 bases, leaving 9 bases between them. CDR3 in amino acids: CSASREATEAFF. In DNA form, the CDR3 reads TGCAGTGCTAGTCGGGAGGCCACTGAAGCTTTCTTT.

J is TRBJ2-2 and V is TRBV5-1; D is undetermined. V lost 5 bases and J 1 base, leaving 15 bases between the germline ends. The germline gives CDR1 SGHRS, CDR2 YFSETQ. This CDR3 has 16 residues. The chain's CDR3 is CASSGSSSGNTGELFF. The CDR3 DNA reads as TGCGCCAGCAGTGGTTCTTCTTCCGGGAACACCGGGGAGCTGTTTTTT.

The V and J genes are TRBV7-9 and TRBJ2-7, with 8 positions matching TRBD2. V lost 8 bases, J lost 6 bases, and 15 bases stayed unmatched. Germline V CDR1 and CDR2: SEHNR, FQNEAQ (reference sequence). This CDR3 has 15 residues. CDR3 residues: CASANSGTRAVEQYF. The DNA for the CDR3 is TGTGCCAGCGCCAATTCCGGGACTAGGGCAGTCGAGCAGTACTTC.

The chain combines TRBV7-8 with TRBJ2-7; 10 bases match TRBD2. J was trimmed by 4 bases and V by 0 bases; bases with no gene match: 3. Germline-derived CDR1 and CDR2 are SGHVS and FQNEAQ. This CDR3 has 15 amino acids. The chain's CDR3 is CASSLARAGGYEQYF. The CDR3 region has the DNA TGTGCCAGCAGCTTAGCGCGAGCGGGAGGGTACGAGCAGTACTTC.

This clone was detected once. The chain uses TRBV10-2 and TRBJ1-5; unclear D gene. The V end lost 3 bases, the J end lost 6 bases, and 12 bases lay between the germline ends. The CDR3 is 14 residues long. The germline V gene has CDR1 WSHSY and CDR2 SAAADI. Written as DNA, the CDR3 is TGCGCCAGCAGTGATACCGGGGTTACTCAGCCCCAGCATTTT. Its protein is CASSDTGVTQPQHF.

The genes are TRBV6-2 or TRBV6-3 and TRBJ1-1; weak D call: TRBD1 (5 bases). Germline V lookup: CDR1 MNHEY, CDR2 SVGEGT. This CDR3 is built from 14 residues. The V end lost 2 bases, the J end lost 1 base, and 8 bases lay between the germline ends. The CDR3 reads CASSYRGPNTEAFF. CDR3 nucleotides: TGTGCCAGCAGTTACAGGGGCCCGAACACTGAAGCTTTCTTT.

The V and J genes are TRBV5-4 and TRBJ1-5; perhaps TRBD1 as D (5 bases). In germline, CDR1 is SGHNT, CDR2 YYREEE (reference sequence). Trimming took 2 bases from V and 6 from J, leaving 12 bases between them. The CDR3 loop spans 14 amino acids. The CDR3 DNA is TGTGCCAGCAGCTTAGCAGGGTACGGTCAGCCCCAGCATTTT. It translates to CASSLAGYGQPQHF.

This chain connects TRBV27 to TRBJ1-4; 8 nucleotides line up with TRBD1. Losses at the gene ends were 5 bases for V and 7 bases for J; bases not matched to a gene: 3. Germline CDR1 is MNHEY and CDR2 is SMNVEV (reference sequence). This CDR3 is 13 amino acids long. CDR3 in DNA: TGTGCCAGCAGTAGGCAGGGGGCTGAAAAACTGTTTTTT. It encodes CASSRQGAEKLFF.